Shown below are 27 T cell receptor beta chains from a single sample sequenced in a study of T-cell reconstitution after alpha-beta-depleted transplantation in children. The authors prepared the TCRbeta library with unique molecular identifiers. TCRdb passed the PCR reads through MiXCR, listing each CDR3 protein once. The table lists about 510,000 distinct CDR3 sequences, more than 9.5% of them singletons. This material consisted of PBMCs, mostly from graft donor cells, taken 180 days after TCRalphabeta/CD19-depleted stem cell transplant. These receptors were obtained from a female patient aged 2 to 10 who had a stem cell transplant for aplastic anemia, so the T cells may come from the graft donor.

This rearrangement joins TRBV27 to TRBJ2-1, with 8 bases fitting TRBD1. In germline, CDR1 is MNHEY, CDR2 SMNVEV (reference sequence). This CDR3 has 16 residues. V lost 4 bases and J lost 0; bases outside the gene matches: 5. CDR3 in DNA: TGTGCCAGCAGTTCCCGGACAGGGAGCTCCTACAATGAGCAGTTCTTC. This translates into CASSSRTGSSYNEQFF.

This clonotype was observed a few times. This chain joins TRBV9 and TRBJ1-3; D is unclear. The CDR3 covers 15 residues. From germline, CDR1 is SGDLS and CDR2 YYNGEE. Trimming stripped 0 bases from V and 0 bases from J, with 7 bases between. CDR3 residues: CASSVGRNSGNTIYF. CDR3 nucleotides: TGTGCCAGCAGCGTAGGCCGGAACTCTGGAAACACCATATATTTT.

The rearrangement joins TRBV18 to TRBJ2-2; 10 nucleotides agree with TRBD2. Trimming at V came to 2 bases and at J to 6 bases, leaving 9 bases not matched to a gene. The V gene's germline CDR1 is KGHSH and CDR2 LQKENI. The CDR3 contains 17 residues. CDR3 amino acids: CASSPSLVGLAPGELFF. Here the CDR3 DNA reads TGTGCCAGCTCACCATCCCTGGTGGGACTAGCGCCCGGGGAGCTGTTTTTT.

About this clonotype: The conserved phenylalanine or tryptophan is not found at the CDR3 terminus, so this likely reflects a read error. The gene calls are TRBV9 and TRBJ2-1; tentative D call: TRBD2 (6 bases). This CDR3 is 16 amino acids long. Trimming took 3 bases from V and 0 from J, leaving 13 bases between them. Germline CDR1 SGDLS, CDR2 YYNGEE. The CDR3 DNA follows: TGTGCCAGCAGCGGAGGGAGGAGGAGCTCCTACAATGAGCAGTTCTTG. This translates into CASSGGRRSSYNEQFL.

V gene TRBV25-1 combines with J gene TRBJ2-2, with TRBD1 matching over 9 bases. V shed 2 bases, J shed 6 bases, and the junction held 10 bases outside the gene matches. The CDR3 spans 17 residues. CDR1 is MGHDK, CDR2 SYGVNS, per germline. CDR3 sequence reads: CASSEVASTGGSGELFF. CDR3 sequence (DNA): TGTGCCAGCAGTGAAGTAGCTTCGACAGGGGGATCCGGGGAGCTGTTTTTT.

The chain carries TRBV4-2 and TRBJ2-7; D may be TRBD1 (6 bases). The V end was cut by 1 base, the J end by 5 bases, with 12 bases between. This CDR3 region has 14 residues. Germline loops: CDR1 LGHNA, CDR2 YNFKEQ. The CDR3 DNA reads TGTGCCAGCAGCCAAGGGACAGTATTCGACGAGCAGTACTTC. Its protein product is CASSQGTVFDEQYF.

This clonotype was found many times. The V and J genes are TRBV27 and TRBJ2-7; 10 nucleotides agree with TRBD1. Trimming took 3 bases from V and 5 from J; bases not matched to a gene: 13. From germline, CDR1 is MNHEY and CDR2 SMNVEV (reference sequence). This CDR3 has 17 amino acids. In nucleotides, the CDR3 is TGTGCCAGCAGTTTCCTCAAGCGGGGACAGGGGAACCACGAGCAGTACTTC. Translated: CASSFLKRGQGNHEQYF.

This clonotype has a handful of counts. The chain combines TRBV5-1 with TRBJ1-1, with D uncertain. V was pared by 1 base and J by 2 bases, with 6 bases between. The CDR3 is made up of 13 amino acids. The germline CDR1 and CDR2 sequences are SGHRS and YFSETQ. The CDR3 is CASSLRYNTEAFF. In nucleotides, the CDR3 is TGCGCCAGCAGCTTGCGATATAACACTGAAGCTTTCTTT.

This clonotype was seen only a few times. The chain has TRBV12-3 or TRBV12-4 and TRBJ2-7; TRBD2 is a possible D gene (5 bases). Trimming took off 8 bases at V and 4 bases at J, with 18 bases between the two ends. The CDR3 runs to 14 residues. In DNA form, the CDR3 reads TGTGCCAGCGGAGGCAAAATCGGAAGGTACGAGCAGTACTTC. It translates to CASGGKIGRYEQYF.

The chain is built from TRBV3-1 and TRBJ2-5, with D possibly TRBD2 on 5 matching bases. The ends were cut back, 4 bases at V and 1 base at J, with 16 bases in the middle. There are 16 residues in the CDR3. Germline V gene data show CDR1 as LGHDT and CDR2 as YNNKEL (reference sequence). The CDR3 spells CASSRGRDRIQETQYF. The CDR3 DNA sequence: TGTGCCAGCAGCCGAGGACGGGATAGGATCCAAGAGACCCAGTACTTC.

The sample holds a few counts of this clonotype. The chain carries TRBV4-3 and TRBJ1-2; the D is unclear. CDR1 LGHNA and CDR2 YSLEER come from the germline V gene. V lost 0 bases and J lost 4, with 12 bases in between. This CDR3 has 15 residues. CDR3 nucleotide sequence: TGCGCCAGCAGCCAAGATTCTGTGCCGTCCTATGGCTACACCTTC. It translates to CASSQDSVPSYGYTF.

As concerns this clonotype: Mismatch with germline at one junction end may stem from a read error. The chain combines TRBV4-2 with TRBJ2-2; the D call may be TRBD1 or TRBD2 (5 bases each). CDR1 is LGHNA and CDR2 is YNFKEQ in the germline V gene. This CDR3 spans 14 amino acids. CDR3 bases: TGTGCCAGCAGCATGGGGGTCCCCACCGTGGAGCTGTTTTTT. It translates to CASSMGVPTVELFF.

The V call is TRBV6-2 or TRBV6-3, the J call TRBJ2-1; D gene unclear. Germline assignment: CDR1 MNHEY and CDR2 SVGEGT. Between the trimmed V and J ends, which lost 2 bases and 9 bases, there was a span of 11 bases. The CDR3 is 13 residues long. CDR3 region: CASSYGLSPEQFF. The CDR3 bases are TGTGCCAGCAGTTACGGTTTGAGCCCTGAGCAGTTCTTC.

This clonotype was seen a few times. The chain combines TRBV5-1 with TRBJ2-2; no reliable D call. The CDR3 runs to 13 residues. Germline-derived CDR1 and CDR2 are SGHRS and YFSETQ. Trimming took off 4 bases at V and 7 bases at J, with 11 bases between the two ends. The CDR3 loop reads CASSTLANGELFF. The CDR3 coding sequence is TGCGCCAGCAGCACCCTGGCCAACGGGGAGCTGTTTTTT. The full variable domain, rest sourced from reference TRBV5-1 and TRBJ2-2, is KAGVTQTPRYLIKTRGQQVTLSCSPISGHRSVSWYQQTPGQGLQFLFEYFSETQRNKGNFPGRFSGRQFSNSRSEMNVSTLELGDSALYLCASSTLANGELFFGEGSRLTVL.

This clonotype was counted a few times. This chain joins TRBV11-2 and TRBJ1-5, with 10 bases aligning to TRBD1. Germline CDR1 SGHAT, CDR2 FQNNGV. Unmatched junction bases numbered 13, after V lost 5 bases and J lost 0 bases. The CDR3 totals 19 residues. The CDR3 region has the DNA TGTGCCAGCAGCACTCTACCGCCGGGACAGGGGCATAGCAATCAGCCCCAGCATTTT. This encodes CASSTLPPGQGHSNQPQHF.

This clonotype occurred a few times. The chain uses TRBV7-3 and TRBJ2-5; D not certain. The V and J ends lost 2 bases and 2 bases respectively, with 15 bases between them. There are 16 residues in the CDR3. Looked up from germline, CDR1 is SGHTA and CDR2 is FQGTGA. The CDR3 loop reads CASSLGPRQLQETQYF. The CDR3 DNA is TGTGCCAGCAGCTTAGGTCCGAGGCAGCTTCAAGAGACCCAGTACTTC.

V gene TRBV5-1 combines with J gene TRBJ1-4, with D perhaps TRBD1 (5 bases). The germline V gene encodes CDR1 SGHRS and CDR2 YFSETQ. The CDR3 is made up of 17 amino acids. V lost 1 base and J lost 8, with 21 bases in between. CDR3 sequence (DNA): TGCGCCAGCAGCTTGCCAGGGAAGGACTTAATGGCGGAAAAACTGTTTTTT. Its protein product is CASSLPGKDLMAEKLFF.

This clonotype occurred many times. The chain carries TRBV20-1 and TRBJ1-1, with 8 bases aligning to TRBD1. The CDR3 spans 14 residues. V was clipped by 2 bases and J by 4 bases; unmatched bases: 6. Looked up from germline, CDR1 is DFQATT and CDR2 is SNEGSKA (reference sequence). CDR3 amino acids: CSARTGGDGTEAFF. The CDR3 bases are TGCAGTGCTAGAACAGGGGGAGATGGCACTGAAGCTTTCTTT.

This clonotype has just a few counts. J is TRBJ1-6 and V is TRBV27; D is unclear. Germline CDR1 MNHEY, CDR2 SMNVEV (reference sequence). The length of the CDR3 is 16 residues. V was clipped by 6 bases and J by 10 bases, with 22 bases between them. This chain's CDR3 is CASSQSRTVGSSPLHF. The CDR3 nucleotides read TGTGCCAGCAGCCAATCCCGGACTGTGGGGAGCTCACCCCTCCACTTT.

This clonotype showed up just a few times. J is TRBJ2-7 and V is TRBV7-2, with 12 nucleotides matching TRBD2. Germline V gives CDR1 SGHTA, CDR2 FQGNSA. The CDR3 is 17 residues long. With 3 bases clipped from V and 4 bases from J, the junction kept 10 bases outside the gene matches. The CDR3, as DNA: TGTGCCAGCAGCTTGTGGACTAGCGGGACCCCAGGATACGAGCAGTACTTC. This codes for CASSLWTSGTPGYEQYF.

CDR3 residues: CSVAEGAGEQYV. Here the CDR3 DNA reads TGCAGCGTTGCGGAGGGGGCAGGGGAGCAGTACGTC. The V call is TRBV29-1, the J call TRBJ2-7; TRBD1 might be the D (7 bases). In germline, CDR1 is SQVTM, CDR2 ANQGSEA. The CDR3 consists of 12 residues. Trimming shortened V by 4 bases and J by 7 bases, and 14 bases separated the two germline ends.

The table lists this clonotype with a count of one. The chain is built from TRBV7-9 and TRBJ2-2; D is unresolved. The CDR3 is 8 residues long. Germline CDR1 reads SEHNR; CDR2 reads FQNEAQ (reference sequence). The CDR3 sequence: CEVGELFF. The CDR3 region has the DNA TGTGAGGTCGGGGAGCTGTTTTTT.

CDR3 sequence reads: CATSDPGQSTGELFF. DNA for the CDR3: TGTGCCACCAGTGATCCGGGACAGTCCACCGGGGAGCTGTTTTTT. V gene TRBV24-1 combines with J gene TRBJ2-2, with TRBD1 matching 7 bases. The length of the CDR3 is 15 residues. Trimming at V came to 3 bases and at J to 4 bases, leaving 4 bases not matched to a gene. Germline values: CDR1 KGHDR, CDR2 SFDVKD.

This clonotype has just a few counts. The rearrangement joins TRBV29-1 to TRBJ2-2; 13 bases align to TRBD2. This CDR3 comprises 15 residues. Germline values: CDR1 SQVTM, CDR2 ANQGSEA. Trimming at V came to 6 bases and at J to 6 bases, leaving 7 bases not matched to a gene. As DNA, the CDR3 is TGCAGCGTCCTAGGACTAGCGGGAGCCGCCGGGGAGCTGTTTTTT. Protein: CSVLGLAGAAGELFF.

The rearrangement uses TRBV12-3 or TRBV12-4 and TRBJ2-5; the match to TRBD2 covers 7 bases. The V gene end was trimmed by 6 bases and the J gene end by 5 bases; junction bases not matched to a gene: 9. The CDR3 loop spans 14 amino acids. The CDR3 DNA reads TGTGCCAGCAGCCACCGGGGGGTATGGGAGACCCAGTACTTC. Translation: CASSHRGVWETQYF.

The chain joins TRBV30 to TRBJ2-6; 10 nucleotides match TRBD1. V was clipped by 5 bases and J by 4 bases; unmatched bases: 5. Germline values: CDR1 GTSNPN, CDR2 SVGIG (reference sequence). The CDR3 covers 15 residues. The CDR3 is CAWDRGPQGANVLTF. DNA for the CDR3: TGTGCCTGGGACAGGGGGCCGCAAGGGGCCAACGTCCTGACTTTC.

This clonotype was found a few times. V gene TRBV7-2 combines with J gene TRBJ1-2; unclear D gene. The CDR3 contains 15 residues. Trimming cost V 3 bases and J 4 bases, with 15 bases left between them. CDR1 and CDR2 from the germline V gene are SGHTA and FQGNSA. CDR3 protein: CASSFSDLGVYGYTF. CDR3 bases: TGTGCCAGCAGCTTTTCAGACCTCGGTGTCTATGGCTACACCTTC. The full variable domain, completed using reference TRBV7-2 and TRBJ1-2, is GAGVSQSPSNKVTEKGKDVELRCDPISGHTALYWYRQSLGQGLEFLIYFQGNSAPDKSGLPSDRFSAERTGGSVSTLTIQRTQQEDSAVYLCASSFSDLGVYGYTFGSGTRLTVV.